Shown below are 19 T cell receptor beta chains from a single sample sequenced in a study of T cell responses to AZD1222 COVID-19 vaccine. The assay was immunoSEQ multiplex PCR, and TCRdb's table has in-frame clones only and misses some. Among more than 75,000 clones, more than 85% were seen once, and the ten largest hold 6.5% to 8%. This material consisted of peripheral blood, taken on day 0 of AZD1222 vaccination. Receptors originate from an adult in good health.

The J gene is TRBJ2-7, the V gene TRBV7-2, with D tentatively TRBD1 (6 bases). Trimming cost V 5 bases and J 0 bases, with 14 bases left between them. This CDR3 is 15 amino acids long. In germline, CDR1 is SGHTA, CDR2 FQGNSA. CDR3 in DNA: TGTGCCAGCAGCAACCGAGGACAGAGCTCCTACGAGCAGTACTTC. It codes for CASSNRGQSSYEQYF.

CDR3 sequence (DNA): TGTGCCAGCAGTCTAACCGGACAGGTGAACACTGAAGCTTTCTTT. Amino acids: CASSLTGQVNTEAFF. The V call is TRBV9, the J call TRBJ1-1; TRBD1 agrees at 7 bases. CDR1 is SGDLS and CDR2 is YYNGEE in the germline V gene. Unmatched junction bases numbered 7, after V lost 5 bases and J lost 0 bases. CDR3 length: 15 amino acids.

J is TRBJ1-2 and V is TRBV9, with TRBD1 matching 7 bases. V gave up 3 bases and J gave up 4 bases; unmatched junction bases: 6. The CDR3 length is 14 residues. Germline CDR1 SGDLS, CDR2 YYNGEE. In DNA, the CDR3 is TGTGCCAGCAGCGCACTCGGGACAGTCTATGGCTACACCTTC. Residues: CASSALGTVYGYTF.

The V and J genes are TRBV18 and TRBJ2-3; 11 bases are a match to TRBD2. Germline V gene lookup returns CDR1 KGHSH and CDR2 LQKENI. The trim removed 2 bases at V and 1 base at J, leaving 11 bases unmatched. CDR3 length equals 19 residues. The CDR3 loop is CASSPIAGGPSGGTDTQYF. In DNA, the CDR3 is TGTGCCAGCTCACCAATAGCGGGGGGGCCGTCGGGAGGCACAGATACGCAGTATTTT.

The rearrangement uses TRBV19 and TRBJ1-2; 8 bases fit TRBD1. CDR3 length equals 16 residues. Trimming removed 5 bases from V and 3 bases from J; junction bases left unmatched: 11. Germline values: CDR1 LNHDA, CDR2 SQIVND (reference sequence). CDR3 loop: CASSPHLGQGDYGYTF. The CDR3, as DNA: TGTGCCAGTAGTCCCCATTTAGGACAGGGAGACTATGGCTACACCTTC.

J is TRBJ2-7 and V is TRBV5-4, with 7 bases lining up with TRBD2. The CDR3 is 15 residues long. The germline V gene encodes CDR1 SGHNT and CDR2 YYREEE (reference sequence). After removal of 0 bases from V and 0 bases from J, the junction contained 3 bases not matched to a gene. CDR3 DNA: TGTGCCAGCAGCTTGGCTGGCGGGAGCTCCTACGAGCAGTACTTC. Translation: CASSLAGGSSYEQYF. Using reference TRBV5-4 and TRBJ2-7 for the parts outside the CDR3, the full variable domain is ETGVTQSPTHLIKTRGQQVTLRCSSQSGHNTVSWYQQALGQGPQFIFQYYREEENGRGNFPPRFSGLQFPNYSSELNVNALELDDSALYLCASSLAGGSSYEQYFGPGTRLTVT.

The chain employs TRBV6-2 or TRBV6-3 and TRBJ1-1, with D possibly being TRBD1 (6 bases). V was clipped by 5 bases and J by 0 bases, with 13 bases between them. This CDR3 is built from 15 residues. The V gene's germline CDR1 is MNHEY and CDR2 SVGEGT. CDR3 nucleotide sequence: TGTGCCAGCAGTCGGCAGGGACAAATGAACACTGAAGCTTTCTTT. Translating it yields CASSRQGQMNTEAFF.

This clone has only one observation. The genes are TRBV28 and TRBJ2-7; 15 bases match TRBD2. Germline V gene lookup returns CDR1 MDHEN and CDR2 SYDVKM. V lost 7 bases to trimming and J lost 2 bases; unmatched junction nucleotides: 15. CDR3 length equals 19 residues. The CDR3 region has the DNA TGTGCCAGCACCCCGGCCGGACTAGCGGGGGGGCCCTACCCCTACGAGCAGTACTTC. As protein: CASTPAGLAGGPYPYEQYF.

The gene calls are TRBV7-2 and TRBJ2-7, with a possible D match to TRBD2 (7 bases). V was shortened by 2 bases and J by 3 bases, with 26 bases between the two germline ends. The CDR3 is made up of 19 amino acids. Germline CDR1 reads SGHTA; CDR2 reads FQGNSA. In DNA form, the CDR3 reads TGTGCCAGCAGCTTAAGGGCAAGTATGGGGGGGCTGGGAGACTACGAGCAGTACTTC. This translates into CASSLRASMGGLGDYEQYF.

The chain links TRBV4-3 to TRBJ1-4; the D gene is possibly TRBD1 (5 bases). The CDR3 sequence is 13 residues long. Germline V gene lookup returns CDR1 LGHNA and CDR2 YSLEER. V was clipped by 6 bases and J by 8 bases, with 13 bases between them. The CDR3 nucleotides are TGCGCCAGCAGTCTGTTGAGGGACGAAAAACTGTTTTTT. Protein product: CASSLLRDEKLFF.

V gene TRBV4-3 combines with J gene TRBJ2-5, with 8 bases aligning to TRBD1. The V gene's germline CDR1 is LGHNA and CDR2 YSLEER. This CDR3 comprises 17 residues. The V and J ends lost 4 bases and 5 bases, in that order; junction bases with no gene match: 15. The CDR3: CASSRAQGAGWGETQYF. The CDR3 nucleotides are TGCGCCAGCAGCCGAGCCCAGGGGGCAGGGTGGGGGGAGACCCAGTACTTC.

The gene calls are TRBV7-2 and TRBJ2-5; D possibly corresponds to TRBD2 (6 bases). Germline V gene lookup returns CDR1 SGHTA and CDR2 FQGNSA. The CDR3 sequence is 14 residues long. Trimming removed 1 base from V and 5 bases from J, with 11 bases in between. The CDR3 coding sequence is TGTGCCAGCAGCTTAGGGGGAGGTTTTGAGACCCAGTACTTC. Protein: CASSLGGGFETQYF.

The V gene is TRBV7-3, the J gene TRBJ2-2, with TRBD1 matching 7 bases. With 5 bases clipped from V and 3 bases from J, the junction kept 9 bases outside the gene matches. The germline V gene encodes CDR1 SGHTA and CDR2 FQGTGA. The CDR3 runs to 16 residues. CDR3 DNA sequence: TGTGCCAGCAGCCCAAGTCCGGACAGGCACACCGGGGAGCTGTTTTTT. It translates to CASSPSPDRHTGELFF.

The gene calls are TRBV6-2 or TRBV6-3 and TRBJ2-2, with TRBD2 matching 12 bases. With 4 bases clipped from V and 4 bases from J, the junction kept 10 bases outside the gene matches. There are 18 residues in the CDR3. The germline gives CDR1 MNHEY, CDR2 SVGEGT. CDR3 region: CASSWNRTSGVPTGELFF. The CDR3 region has the DNA TGTGCCAGCAGTTGGAACCGGACTAGCGGGGTCCCCACCGGGGAGCTGTTTTTT.

A remark on this clone: The same CDR3 arises from other DNA sequences in this sample as well. The rearrangement joins TRBV7-2 to TRBJ2-5; no definite D call. This CDR3 region has 14 residues. Trimming removed 5 bases from V and 5 bases from J, with 15 bases in between. Germline V gene sequence: CDR1 SGHTA, CDR2 FQGNSA. The CDR3 DNA follows: TGTGCCAGCAGCCTCAGCTTGGGTGCGGAGACCCAGTACTTC. Translation gives CASSLSLGAETQYF.

The rearrangement uses TRBV6-5 and TRBJ1-4; 8 positions match TRBD1. V dropped 6 bases and J dropped 8; count of bases not matched to a gene: 11. Germline assignment: CDR1 MNHEY and CDR2 SVGAGI. The CDR3 covers 15 residues. CDR3 coding DNA: TGTGCCAGCAGGGGATGGACAGGGCGGCAAGAAAAACTGTTTTTT. It encodes CASRGWTGRQEKLFF.

V and J are TRBV4-2 and TRBJ1-5, with D hard to call. This CDR3 has 15 amino acids. From germline, CDR1 is LGHNA and CDR2 YNFKEQ. V lost 0 bases and J 3 bases, leaving 9 bases between the germline ends. The CDR3 nucleotides are TGTGCCAGCAGCCAAGATGGGGTTTACAATCAGCCCCAGCATTTT. Its protein product is CASSQDGVYNQPQHF.

V usage is TRBV6-2 or TRBV6-3 and J usage is TRBJ2-2, with TRBD1 matching over 7 bases. The CDR3 totals 14 residues. V dropped 5 bases and J dropped 2; count of bases not matched to a gene: 2. Germline V gives CDR1 MNHEY, CDR2 SVGEGT. CDR3 coding DNA: TGTGCCAGCAGTCGACAGGGTAACACCGGGGAGCTGTTTTTT. Amino acid sequence: CASSRQGNTGELFF.

This rearrangement joins TRBV2 to TRBJ1-2; TRBD1 is a possible D gene (5 bases). CDR3 length equals 14 residues. Germline CDR1 and CDR2: SNHLY and FYNNEI. The V gene lost 4 bases and the J gene lost 3 bases, with 12 bases spanning the gap. The DNA of the CDR3 is TGTGCCAGCAGTGCAGGGTTGGGCCACTATGGCTACACCTTC. Translated: CASSAGLGHYGYTF.